The 18 T cell receptor beta chains in this list originate from one sample, sequenced in a study of T cell responses to AZD1222 COVID-19 vaccine. The data were produced by immunoSEQ multiplex PCR, yet TCRdb's version contains in-frame clones alone and is incomplete. The data hold roughly 97,000 clones, with 75% to 90% observed a single time. The sequencing used peripheral blood, collected on day 0 of AZD1222 vaccination. The receptors originated from an adult in good health.

This chain uses TRBV28 with TRBJ1-1; TRBD1 matches at 10 bases. This CDR3 region has 15 residues. Germline V gene sequence: CDR1 MDHEN, CDR2 SYDVKM. With V trimmed by 2 bases and J by 6 bases, 6 bases remained unmatched. CDR3 sequence: CASSLPLTGGPEAFF. The DNA of the CDR3 is TGTGCCAGCAGTTTACCCCTGACAGGGGGCCCTGAAGCTTTCTTT. The full variable domain, completed using reference TRBV28 and TRBJ1-1, is DVKVTQSSRYLVKRTGEKVFLECVQDMDHENMFWYRQDPGLGLRLIYFSYDVKMKEKGDIPEGYSVSREKKERFSLILESASTNQTSMYLCASSLPLTGGPEAFFGQGTRLTVV.

The chain uses TRBV14 and TRBJ1-1; possibly TRBD1 for D (6 bases). CDR3 length: 16 amino acids. Germline CDR1 and CDR2: SGHDN and FVKESK. V lost 1 base to trimming and J lost 1 base, with 13 bases between them. CDR3 amino acids: CASSQGAGEWNTEAFF. The CDR3 coding sequence is TGTGCCAGCAGCCAAGGGGCAGGGGAATGGAACACTGAAGCTTTCTTT.

CDR3 sequence: CATSRDPAIGAFYEQYF. CDR3 nucleotides: TGTGCCACCAGCAGAGATCCCGCCATCGGGGCGTTTTACGAGCAGTACTTC. V gene TRBV15 combines with J gene TRBJ2-7; D may match TRBD1 or TRBD2 (5 bases each). With 0 bases removed from V and 4 bases from J, the gap between germline ends came to 19 bases. This CDR3 spans 17 amino acids. Looked up from germline, CDR1 is LNHNV and CDR2 is YYDKDF (reference sequence).

This clone was seen just once. The chain links TRBV18 to TRBJ2-2; TRBD2 agrees at 9 bases. The germline gives CDR1 KGHSH, CDR2 LQKENI. The CDR3 spans 17 residues. Germline trimming cut 1 base from V and 0 bases from J; bases unmatched to any gene: 3. The CDR3 loop is CASSPLAGASNTGELFF. CDR3 nucleotide sequence: TGTGCCAGCTCACCACTAGCGGGGGCCTCGAACACCGGGGAGCTGTTTTTT. The full variable domain, its missing parts supplied by reference TRBV18 and TRBJ2-2, is NAGVMQNPRHLVRRRGQEARLRCSPMKGHSHVYWYRQLPEEGLKFMVYLQKENIIDESGMPKERFSAEFPKEGPSILRIQQVVRGDSAAYFCASSPLAGASNTGELFFGEGSRLTVL.

This clone appeared a few times. This chain uses TRBV7-2 with TRBJ1-6; D unclear. This CDR3 is built from 13 residues. The germline V and J ends were trimmed by 0 bases and 8 bases, with 5 bases remaining between them. Germline V CDR1 and CDR2: SGHTA, FQGNSA. CDR3 DNA sequence: TGTGCCAGCAGCTTAGCGCAGGATTCACCCCTCCACTTT. It yields the protein CASSLAQDSPLHF.

V gene TRBV14 combines with J gene TRBJ2-3, with TRBD2 matching over 13 bases. In germline, CDR1 is SGHDN, CDR2 FVKESK. The CDR3 spans 16 residues. The J segment lost 4 bases and the V segment lost 1 base, leaving 2 bases of the junction unmatched. The CDR3 region has the DNA TGTGCCAGCAGCCAAGTTACTAGCGGGGGGGCAGATACGCAGTATTTT. Residues: CASSQVTSGGADTQYF.

The chain has TRBV6-2 or TRBV6-3 and TRBJ1-1; no firm D call. The ends were cut back, 2 bases at V and 7 bases at J, with 20 bases in the middle. CDR3 length: 16 amino acids. Per germline, CDR1 MNHEY and CDR2 SVGEGT. CDR3 DNA: TGTGCCAGCAGTTACGAGGGCAGGCCCTCTACTGATGAAGCTTTCTTT. Its protein product is CASSYEGRPSTDEAFF.

This clone was counted a single time. The chain couples TRBV28 to TRBJ1-2; no clear D gene. Trimming removed 6 bases from V and 1 base from J, with 9 bases in between. The germline V gene encodes CDR1 MDHEN and CDR2 SYDVKM. This CDR3 region has 13 residues. The CDR3 spells CASSQNLNYGYTF. In DNA, the CDR3 is TGTGCCAGCAGCCAAAATCTTAACTATGGCTACACCTTC.

The chain is built from TRBV28 and TRBJ2-3, with TRBD2 matching over 8 bases. The CDR3 loop spans 15 amino acids. V gave up 4 bases and J gave up 0 bases; unmatched junction bases: 3. CDR1 is MDHEN and CDR2 is SYDVKM in the germline V gene. The CDR3 DNA follows: TGTGCCAGCAGTTCGAAGCGGGGGAGCACAGATACGCAGTATTTT. Translation: CASSSKRGSTDTQYF.

The J gene is TRBJ1-6, the V gene TRBV28; no clear D. The CDR3 loop spans 15 amino acids. Germline CDR1 and CDR2: MDHEN and SYDVKM. Trimming removed 1 base from V and 3 bases from J, with 7 bases in between. In DNA, the CDR3 is TGTGCCAGCAGTTTATCCATGGGCTATAATTCACCCCTCCACTTT. Protein product: CASSLSMGYNSPLHF. The full variable domain, with the rest looked up from reference TRBV28 and TRBJ1-6, is DVKVTQSSRYLVKRTGEKVFLECVQDMDHENMFWYRQDPGLGLRLIYFSYDVKMKEKGDIPEGYSVSREKKERFSLILESASTNQTSMYLCASSLSMGYNSPLHFGNGTRLTVT.

This chain links TRBV5-5 with TRBJ1-5; no firm D call. Germline assignment: CDR1 SGHKS and CDR2 YYEKEE (reference sequence). V lost 0 bases, J lost 3 bases, and 10 bases lay in between. The CDR3 is 15 residues long. CDR3 protein: CASSLAAGFNQPQHF. As DNA, the CDR3 is TGTGCCAGCAGCTTGGCGGCAGGATTCAATCAGCCCCAGCATTTT.

The rearrangement links TRBV18 to TRBJ2-1; 9 positions match TRBD1. J gave up 9 bases and V 5 bases, and 14 bases lay outside the gene matches. The CDR3 totals 16 residues. Germline V gene lookup returns CDR1 KGHSH and CDR2 LQKENI. The CDR3 nucleotides read TGTGCCAGCTCAGCCGGGACAGGGCCTCTCTCTGGTGAGCAGTTCTTC. Protein product: CASSAGTGPLSGEQFF.

V is TRBV28 and J is TRBJ2-2; weak D call: TRBD2 (5 bases). CDR3 length: 16 amino acids. Germline-derived CDR1 and CDR2 are MDHEN and SYDVKM. V shed 6 bases and J shed 0 bases, with 14 bases lying between them. CDR3 residues: CASRTFGLTNTGELFF. The CDR3 region has the DNA TGTGCCAGCAGAACTTTCGGACTCACGAACACCGGGGAGCTGTTTTTT. The whole variable domain, filled in from reference TRBV28 and TRBJ2-2, reads DVKVTQSSRYLVKRTGEKVFLECVQDMDHENMFWYRQDPGLGLRLIYFSYDVKMKEKGDIPEGYSVSREKKERFSLILESASTNQTSMYLCASRTFGLTNTGELFFGEGSRLTVL.

The rearrangement joins TRBV2 to TRBJ2-1; D gene ambiguous. Germline values: CDR1 SNHLY, CDR2 FYNNEI. Deletions cut 4 bases from V and 11 bases from J, with 15 bases between. The CDR3 is made up of 13 amino acids. The CDR3: CASSVLSGIKQFF. The CDR3 bases are TGTGCCAGCAGTGTACTTTCTGGGATAAAGCAGTTCTTC.

This chain connects TRBV12-3 or TRBV12-4 to TRBJ1-1; D remains ambiguous. CDR3 size: 13 residues. V was cut by 6 bases and J by 1 base, with 9 bases left in between. CDR3 nucleotides: TGTGCCAGCAGCCACGGCCCGAACACTGAAGCTTTCTTT. Protein: CASSHGPNTEAFF.

V gene TRBV4-2 combines with J gene TRBJ1-1; 8 bases are a match to TRBD1. V was clipped by 4 bases and J by 1 base; unmatched bases: 5. This CDR3 is built from 15 residues. The germline gives CDR1 LGHNA, CDR2 YNFKEQ. The CDR3 DNA follows: TGTGCCAGCAGCCCTCTCGGACAGGGGAACACTGAAGCTTTCTTT. It encodes CASSPLGQGNTEAFF.

The V call is TRBV2, the J call TRBJ2-5, with D possibly being TRBD2 (5 bases). The CDR3 loop spans 12 amino acids. V lost 7 bases to trimming and J lost 0 bases, with 6 bases between them. Germline values: CDR1 SNHLY, CDR2 FYNNEI. The CDR3 sequence: CASNGDQETQYF. CDR3 in DNA: TGTGCCAGCAACGGGGACCAAGAGACCCAGTACTTC.

This clone has only a few counts. J is TRBJ2-7 and V is TRBV27, with 11 bases aligning to TRBD2. Germline CDR1 and CDR2: MNHEY and SMNVEV (reference sequence). V was clipped by 8 bases and J by 3 bases; unmatched bases: 9. CDR3 size: 15 residues. The CDR3 sequence: CASGFLAGGIYEQYF. The CDR3 DNA reads as TGTGCCAGCGGCTTTCTAGCGGGGGGTATCTACGAGCAGTACTTC.